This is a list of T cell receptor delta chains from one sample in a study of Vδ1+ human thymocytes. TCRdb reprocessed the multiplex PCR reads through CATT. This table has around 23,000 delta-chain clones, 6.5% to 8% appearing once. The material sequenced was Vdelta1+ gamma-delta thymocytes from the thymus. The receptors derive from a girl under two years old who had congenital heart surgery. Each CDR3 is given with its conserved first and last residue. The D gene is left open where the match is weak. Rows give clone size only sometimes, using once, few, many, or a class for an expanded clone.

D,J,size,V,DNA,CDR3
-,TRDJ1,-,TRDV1,TGTGCTCTTGGGGAACTAAGGTCAATACTCATCTTT,CALGELRSILIF
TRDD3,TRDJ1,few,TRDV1,TGTGCTCTTGGGGAACGGTCCTACTGGGGGAATCACCAATGCGATAAACTCATCTTT,CALGERSYWGNHQCDKLIF
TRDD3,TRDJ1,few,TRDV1,TGTGCTCTTGGGGAACGATGTAGCGGACTGTGGGGGATACCCGATAAACTCATCTTT,CALGERCSGLWGIPDKLIF
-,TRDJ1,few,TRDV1,TGTGCTCTCAGGAAGATCCCCAATCACACCGATAAACTCATCTTT,CALRKIPNHTDKLIF
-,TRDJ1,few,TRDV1,TGTGCTCTTGGGGAAACTTACCCTACCCCTATCGAATTTCGGGCCGATAAACTCATCTTT,CALGETYPTPIEFRADKLIF
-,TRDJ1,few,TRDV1,TGTGCTCTTGGGACACCTTCCTTAGGGGGGATTGCGTACACCGATAAACTCATCTTT,CALGTPSLGGIAYTDKLIF
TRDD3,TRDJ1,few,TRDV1,TGTGCTCTTGGGGACCCACCTAGGTGGGATACACGGTACACCGATAAACTCATCTTT,CALGDPPRWDTRYTDKLIF
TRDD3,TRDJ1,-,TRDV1,TGTGCTCTTGGGGAAATAACTTGGGGGATACAGATATACACCGATAAACTCATCTTT,CALGEITWGIQIYTDKLIF
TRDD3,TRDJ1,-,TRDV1,TGTGCTCTTGGGGAACTAGGCCGGGAGGGACCCTGGGGGATACGTAACACCGATAAACTCATCTTT,CALGELGREGPWGIRNTDKLIF
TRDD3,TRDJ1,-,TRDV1,TGTGCTCTTGGGGACCCTGGGTCCAATATACCAGCACCGGCTGGGGGATACTGGGGATACACCGATAAACCCATCTTT,CALGDPGSNIPAPAGGYWGYTDKPIF
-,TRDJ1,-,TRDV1,TGTGCTCTTGGGGAGATCGGGGGGGCCGATAAACTCATCTTT,CALGEIGGADKLIF
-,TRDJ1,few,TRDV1,TGTGCTCTTGGGGAAGCCTTCCTACGGTGGGGGATACCGTACACCGATAAACTCATCTTT,CALGEAFLRWGIPYTDKLIF
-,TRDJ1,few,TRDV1,TGTGCTCTTGGGGAACATAGTCCTACGGGACTGGCCTACACCGATAAACTCATCTTT,CALGEHSPTGLAYTDKLIF
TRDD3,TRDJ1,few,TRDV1,TGTGCTCTTGGGGAACCACTACAAACCGCTGGGGGACCCCTCACCGATAAACTCATCTTT,CALGEPLQTAGGPLTDKLIF
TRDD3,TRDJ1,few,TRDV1,TGTGCTCTTGGGGAACACGGACCTGTGAGGGGGGATAATCGTAAACTCATCTTT,CALGEHGPVRGDNRKLIF
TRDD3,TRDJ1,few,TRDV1,TGTGCTCTTGGGGAGCCTACTGGGGGATACTGGGTAGATAAACTCATCTTT,CALGEPTGGYWVDKLIF
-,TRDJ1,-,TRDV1,TGTGCTCTTGGGCCACCAACCTTCCCCACGGTCGCTGGCTTGGAGAAACTCATCTTT,CALGPPTFPTVAGLEKLIF
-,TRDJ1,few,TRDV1,TGTGCTCTTGGGGAACTCCTTATTCCCCCACACACCGATAAACTCATCTTT,CALGELLIPPHTDKLIF
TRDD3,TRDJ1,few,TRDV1,TGTGCTCTTGGGGGGGCCTACTACTGGGGGATACGGGAGGCCGATAAACTCATCTTT,CALGGAYYWGIREADKLIF